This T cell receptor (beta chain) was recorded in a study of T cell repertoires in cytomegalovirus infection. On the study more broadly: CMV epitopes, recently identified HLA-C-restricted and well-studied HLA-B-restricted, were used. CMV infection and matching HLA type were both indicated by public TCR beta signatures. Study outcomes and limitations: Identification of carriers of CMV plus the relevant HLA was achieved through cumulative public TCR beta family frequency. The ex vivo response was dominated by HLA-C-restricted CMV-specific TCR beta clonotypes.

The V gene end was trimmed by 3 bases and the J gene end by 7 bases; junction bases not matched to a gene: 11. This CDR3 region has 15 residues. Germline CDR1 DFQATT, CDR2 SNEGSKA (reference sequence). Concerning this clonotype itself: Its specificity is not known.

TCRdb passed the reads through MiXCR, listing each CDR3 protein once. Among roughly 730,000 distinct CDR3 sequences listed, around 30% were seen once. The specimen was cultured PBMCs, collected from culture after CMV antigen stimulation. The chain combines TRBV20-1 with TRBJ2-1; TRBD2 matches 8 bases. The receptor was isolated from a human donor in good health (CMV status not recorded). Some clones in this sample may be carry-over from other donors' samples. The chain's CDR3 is CSASPLAGGSNEQFF. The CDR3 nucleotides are TGCAGTGCTAGCCCTCTCGCGGGGGGCTCAAATGAGCAGTTCTTC.